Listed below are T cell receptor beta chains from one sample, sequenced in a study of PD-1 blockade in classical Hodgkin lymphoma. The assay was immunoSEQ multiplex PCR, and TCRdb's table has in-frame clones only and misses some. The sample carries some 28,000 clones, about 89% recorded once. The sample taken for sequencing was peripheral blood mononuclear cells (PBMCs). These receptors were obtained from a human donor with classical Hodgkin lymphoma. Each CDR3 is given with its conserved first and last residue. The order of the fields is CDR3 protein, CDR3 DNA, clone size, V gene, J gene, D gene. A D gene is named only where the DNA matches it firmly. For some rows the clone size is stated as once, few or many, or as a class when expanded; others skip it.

CDR3aa: CASSFPSGRTSTDTQYF; CDR3nt: TGTGCCAGCAGCTTTCCTAGCGGGAGGACTAGCACAGATACGCAGTATTTT; abundance: .; v_gene: TRBV5-4; j_gene: TRBJ2-3; d_gene: TRBD2
CDR3aa: CASNKWTGQVGETQYF; CDR3nt: TGTGCCAGCAACAAGTGGACAGGGCAGGTGGGGGAGACCCAGTACTTC; abundance: .; v_gene: TRBV28; j_gene: TRBJ2-5; d_gene: TRBD1
CDR3aa: CASSLAPSSGELFF; CDR3nt: TGTGCCAGCAGCTTAGCCCCATCCAGCGGGGAGCTGTTTTTT; abundance: .; v_gene: TRBV7-2; j_gene: TRBJ2-2; d_gene: .
CDR3aa: CASSYGTGGGEQYF; CDR3nt: TGTGCCAGCAGTTATGGGACAGGGGGCGGCGAGCAGTACTTC; abundance: few; v_gene: TRBV27; j_gene: TRBJ2-7; d_gene: TRBD1
CDR3aa: CASSLIGASKYTGELFF; CDR3nt: TGTGCCAGCAGCTTAATAGGTGCCTCGAAATACACCGGGGAGCTGTTTTTT; abundance: .; v_gene: TRBV7-2; j_gene: TRBJ2-2; d_gene: .
CDR3aa: CASSTSGGGYEQYF; CDR3nt: TGCGCCAGCAGTACTAGCGGAGGGGGGTACGAGCAGTACTTC; abundance: .; v_gene: TRBV10-2; j_gene: TRBJ2-7; d_gene: TRBD2
CDR3aa: CASSLGDVARTDTQYF; CDR3nt: TGTGCCAGCAGCTTAGGTGATGTAGCTCGCACAGATACGCAGTATTTT; abundance: .; v_gene: TRBV11-2; j_gene: TRBJ2-3; d_gene: .
CDR3aa: CASSSPPGQLIRGANVLTF; CDR3nt: TGTGCCAGCAGCTCTCCTCCGGGACAGCTCATCCGGGGGGCCAACGTCCTGACTTTC; abundance: .; v_gene: TRBV11-2; j_gene: TRBJ2-6; d_gene: TRBD1
CDR3aa: CASSQGGVEDTQYF; CDR3nt: TGCGCCAGCAGCCAAGGAGGGGTCGAAGATACGCAGTATTTT; abundance: .; v_gene: TRBV4-1; j_gene: TRBJ2-3; d_gene: .
CDR3aa: CASSPLGGVPGELFF; CDR3nt: TGCGCCAGCAGCCCCTTAGGGGGAGTTCCCGGGGAGCTGTTTTTT; abundance: .; v_gene: TRBV4-3; j_gene: TRBJ2-2; d_gene: .
CDR3aa: CASSPTGTPYEQYF; CDR3nt: TGTGCCAGCAGTCCCACAGGGACCCCCTACGAGCAGTACTTC; abundance: medium-sized; v_gene: TRBV28; j_gene: TRBJ2-7; d_gene: .
CDR3aa: CASSRTGGYANTGELFF; CDR3nt: TGTGCCAGCTCACGGACAGGGGGCTATGCGAACACCGGGGAGCTGTTTTTT; abundance: .; v_gene: TRBV18; j_gene: TRBJ2-2; d_gene: TRBD1
CDR3aa: CASSRPGTGKYEQYF; CDR3nt: TGTGCCAGCTCACGTCCCGGGACAGGGAAGTACGAGCAGTACTTC; abundance: .; v_gene: TRBV18; j_gene: TRBJ2-7; d_gene: TRBD1
CDR3aa: CASRGQGVYEQYF; CDR3nt: TGTGCCAGTCGGGGGCAGGGGGTTTACGAGCAGTACTTC; abundance: .; v_gene: TRBV28; j_gene: TRBJ2-7; d_gene: .
CDR3aa: CASSLRWVGAEAFF; CDR3nt: TGTGCCAGCAGCTTAAGGTGGGTGGGAGCTGAAGCTTTCTTT; abundance: .; v_gene: TRBV11-1; j_gene: TRBJ1-1; d_gene: .
CDR3aa: CASSRQGAFETQYF; CDR3nt: TGTGCCAGCAGTAGACAGGGGGCATTTGAGACCCAGTACTTC; abundance: once; v_gene: TRBV28; j_gene: TRBJ2-5; d_gene: TRBD1
CDR3aa: CASRNRDPVSATGELFF; CDR3nt: TGTGCCAGCAGAAACCGGGACCCCGTTTCCGCTACCGGGGAGCTGTTTTTT; abundance: .; v_gene: TRBV28; j_gene: TRBJ2-2; d_gene: .
CDR3aa: CASSPLGGSNYGYTF; CDR3nt: TGCGCCAGCAGCCCCTTGGGAGGATCTAACTATGGCTACACCTTC; abundance: few; v_gene: TRBV5-1; j_gene: TRBJ1-2; d_gene: .
CDR3aa: CASLGGNTEAFF; CDR3nt: TGTGCCAGTTTGGGAGGGAACACTGAAGCTTTCTTT; abundance: .; v_gene: TRBV5-8; j_gene: TRBJ1-1; d_gene: .
CDR3aa: CASSLQETNEKLFF; CDR3nt: TGTGCCAGCAGCTTACAGGAGACTAATGAAAAACTGTTTTTT; abundance: .; v_gene: TRBV7-9; j_gene: TRBJ1-4; d_gene: .
CDR3aa: CASSQDLAGGSYEQYF; CDR3nt: TGCGCCAGCAGCCAAGATCTGGCGGGAGGCTCCTACGAGCAGTACTTC; abundance: .; v_gene: TRBV4-3; j_gene: TRBJ2-7; d_gene: TRBD2
CDR3aa: CASSLYARENEQFF; CDR3nt: TGTGCCAGCAGCTTATACGCGCGGGAAAATGAGCAGTTCTTC; abundance: once; v_gene: TRBV5-5; j_gene: TRBJ2-1; d_gene: .
CDR3aa: CASSYSVGQAVFGYTF; CDR3nt: TGTGCCAGCAGTTACTCGGTGGGACAGGCGGTTTTTGGCTACACCTTC; abundance: .; v_gene: TRBV6-5; j_gene: TRBJ1-2; d_gene: TRBD1
CDR3aa: CAISDRGRGTGELFF; CDR3nt: TGTGCCATCAGTGACAGGGGGCGCGGCACCGGGGAGCTGTTTTTT; abundance: .; v_gene: TRBV10-3; j_gene: TRBJ2-2; d_gene: TRBD1
CDR3aa: CASSPREYNEQFF; CDR3nt: TGTGCCAGCTCACCACGGGAATACAATGAGCAGTTCTTC; abundance: .; v_gene: TRBV18; j_gene: TRBJ2-1; d_gene: .
CDR3aa: CASSLAGGNNEQFF; CDR3nt: TGTGCCAGCAGCTTAGCGGGAGGGAACAATGAGCAGTTCTTC; abundance: .; v_gene: TRBV7-7; j_gene: TRBJ2-1; d_gene: TRBD2
CDR3aa: CASSSLTGPYEQYF; CDR3nt: TGTGCCAGCAGCTCGCTGACAGGGCCGTACGAGCAGTACTTC; abundance: .; v_gene: TRBV5-5; j_gene: TRBJ2-7; d_gene: TRBD1
CDR3aa: CASKYGIMNTEAFF; CDR3nt: TGTGCCAGCAAATATGGGATCATGAACACTGAAGCTTTCTTT; abundance: .; v_gene: TRBV28; j_gene: TRBJ1-1; d_gene: .
CDR3aa: CAGSDSYEQYF; CDR3nt: TGTGCCGGCAGTGACTCCTACGAGCAGTACTTC; abundance: .; v_gene: TRBV2; j_gene: TRBJ2-7; d_gene: .
CDR3aa: CASSPRPGLAGADTQYF; CDR3nt: TGTGCCAGCAGCCCTCGTCCGGGACTAGCGGGAGCAGATACGCAGTATTTT; abundance: .; v_gene: TRBV7-7; j_gene: TRBJ2-3; d_gene: TRBD2
CDR3aa: CASSLSGSSYNEQFF; CDR3nt: TGTGCCAGCAGCTTAAGCGGCAGCTCCTACAATGAGCAGTTCTTC; abundance: once; v_gene: TRBV7-2; j_gene: TRBJ2-1; d_gene: .
CDR3aa: CAISGSGASYEQYF; CDR3nt: TGTGCCATCAGTGGTAGCGGGGCCTCCTACGAGCAGTACTTC; abundance: .; v_gene: TRBV10-3; j_gene: TRBJ2-7; d_gene: TRBD2
CDR3aa: CASSLTANTEAFF; CDR3nt: TGCGCCAGCAGCTTAACAGCGAACACTGAAGCTTTCTTT; abundance: .; v_gene: TRBV5-1; j_gene: TRBJ1-1; d_gene: .
CDR3aa: CASSLLAGGGFGYEQYF; CDR3nt: TGTGCCAGCAGCCTACTAGCGGGAGGTGGGTTCGGGTACGAGCAGTACTTC; abundance: once; v_gene: TRBV28; j_gene: TRBJ2-7; d_gene: TRBD2
CDR3aa: CASSMGQGYNEQFF; CDR3nt: TGCGCCAGCAGCATGGGACAGGGTTACAATGAGCAGTTCTTC; abundance: .; v_gene: TRBV4-3; j_gene: TRBJ2-1; d_gene: TRBD1
CDR3aa: CASSLAGGWDNEQFF; CDR3nt: TGTGCCAGCAGCCTAGCGGGAGGGTGGGACAATGAGCAGTTCTTC; abundance: once; v_gene: TRBV11-3; j_gene: TRBJ2-1; d_gene: TRBD2
CDR3aa: CASRQGLGYGYTF; CDR3nt: TGTGCCAGCCGACAGGGGCTCGGGTATGGCTACACCTTC; abundance: .; v_gene: TRBV5-8; j_gene: TRBJ1-2; d_gene: TRBD1
CDR3aa: CASSSPHPGQETQYF; CDR3nt: TGTGCCAGCAGCTCACCCCATCCTGGCCAAGAGACCCAGTACTTC; abundance: .; v_gene: TRBV7-9; j_gene: TRBJ2-5; d_gene: .
CDR3aa: CASSFRAAVYNEQFF; CDR3nt: TGCGCCAGCAGCTTTAGAGCGGCGGTTTACAATGAGCAGTTCTTC; abundance: few; v_gene: TRBV5-1; j_gene: TRBJ2-1; d_gene: .
CDR3aa: CASSSQFGSPYEQYF; CDR3nt: TGTGCCAGCAGCTCCCAGTTTGGGAGCCCGTACGAGCAGTACTTC; abundance: once; v_gene: TRBV7-2; j_gene: TRBJ2-7; d_gene: .
CDR3aa: CASSLVRVQSGELFF; CDR3nt: TGCGCCAGCAGCTTGGTCCGGGTTCAGTCCGGGGAGCTGTTTTTT; abundance: .; v_gene: TRBV5-1; j_gene: TRBJ2-2; d_gene: .
CDR3aa: CASSQNRGLSTDTQYF; CDR3nt: TGTGCCAGCTCACAGAACAGAGGGCTCAGCACAGATACGCAGTATTTT; abundance: .; v_gene: TRBV18; j_gene: TRBJ2-3; d_gene: .
CDR3aa: CASSEGGVTGELFF; CDR3nt: TGCGCCAGCAGTGAGGGGGGCGTGACCGGGGAGCTGTTTTTT; abundance: .; v_gene: TRBV10-1; j_gene: TRBJ2-2; d_gene: .
CDR3aa: CASIRLAGDTDTQYF; CDR3nt: TGTGCCAGCATCCGTCTAGCGGGAGATACAGATACGCAGTATTTT; abundance: .; v_gene: TRBV2; j_gene: TRBJ2-3; d_gene: TRBD2
CDR3aa: CAGIAGPSSYEQYF; CDR3nt: TGTGCCGGAATAGCGGGTCCTAGCTCCTACGAGCAGTACTTC; abundance: .; v_gene: TRBV13; j_gene: TRBJ2-7; d_gene: TRBD2
CDR3aa: CASSVIPGQGILEAFF; CDR3nt: TGCGCCAGCAGCGTGATTCCGGGACAGGGCATACTCGAAGCTTTCTTT; abundance: .; v_gene: TRBV10-2; j_gene: TRBJ1-1; d_gene: TRBD1